Below, 2 T cell receptor beta chains from the same sample are listed, as sequenced in a study of identifying expanded T cells in peripheral blood. Only in-frame clones appear in the TCRdb table, and some are missing; sequencing was by immunoSEQ multiplex PCR. The profile covers about 94,000 clones, with approximately 88% appearing a single time and around 6% taken by the ten largest. Sample: blood. The receptors derive from a person aged 18 to 69 in good health.

The chain couples TRBV7-9 to TRBJ1-4; 9 nucleotides align to TRBD1. The CDR3 is 15 amino acids. Unmatched junction bases numbered 9, after V lost 5 bases and J lost 8 bases. Looked up from germline, CDR1 is SEHNR and CDR2 is FQNEAQ (reference sequence). CDR3 residues: CASSRPTGGGEKLFF. CDR3 nucleotides: TGTGCCAGCAGCCGTCCGACAGGGGGAGGCGAAAAACTGTTTTTT.

This clone has a handful of counts. The chain uses TRBV7-3 and TRBJ2-7; 8 bases align to TRBD1. CDR3 length: 13 amino acids. Germline V CDR1 and CDR2: SGHTA, FQGTGA. Trimming at V came to 5 bases and at J to 7 bases, leaving 7 bases not matched to a gene. CDR3 protein: CASSPGQGREQYF. Written as DNA, the CDR3 is TGTGCCAGCAGCCCTGGACAGGGAAGGGAGCAGTACTTC.